Listed here are 24 T cell receptor beta chains from one sample, sequenced in a study of metastatic and nonmetastatic thyroid tumors. Through MiXCR, TCRdb re-clonotyped the PCR reads. Here the sample spans around 4,800 clones, approximately 30% being singletons. No patient received treatment before thyroid surgery. Specimen: adjacent normal tissue. The receptors were sampled from a female donor with papillary thyroid cancer or a benign thyroid nodule (not recorded which). Some clones in this sample may be carry-over from other donors' samples.

This clone ranks as large. This sequence joins TRBV12-5 and TRBJ1-1; D is uncertain. The length of the CDR3 is 13 residues. V dropped 5 bases and J dropped 3 bases, with 10 bases sitting between them. Germline loops: CDR1 LGHNT, CDR2 FRNRAP. This CDR3 is CASGRLRDTEAFF. As DNA, the CDR3 is TGTGCTAGTGGTCGCCTCCGGGACACTGAAGCTTTCTTT.

This clone was recorded a few times. This chain uses TRBV27 with TRBJ2-7; unclear D gene. This CDR3 has 12 residues. CDR1 MNHEY and CDR2 SMNVEV come from the germline V gene (reference sequence). Trimming removed 3 bases from V and 6 bases from J, with 9 bases in between. This CDR3 reads CASSLIRGEQYF. DNA of the CDR3: TGTGCCAGCAGTTTGATAAGAGGCGAGCAGTACTTC.

This clone showed up just a few times. A read error is likely, as this CDR3 ends without the conserved phenylalanine or tryptophan. The limits of the CDR3 on the DNA are not certain, so only TCRdb's listed CDR3 is given. V gene TRBV6-1 combines with J gene TRBJ1-2. CDR1 is MNHNS, CDR2 SASEGT, per germline. The CDR3 is made up of 14 amino acids, end residues included. This CDR3 reads CASSEQWGKNGYNS.

In regard to this clone: As the CDR3 is not closed by the conserved phenylalanine or tryptophan, this likely results from a read error. It is unclear where the CDR3 begins or ends on the DNA, so no DNA is shown, and the CDR3 is as TCRdb lists it. The CDR3 reads CASRGAGFHG. V usage is TRBV28 and J usage is TRBJ1-6; the table's D call TRBD1 went unverified against the DNA. The V gene's germline CDR1 is MDHEN and CDR2 SYDVKM. The CDR3 region is 10 residues in length, termini included.

This clone was picked up many times. Just one base apart from a much larger clone, this may be a read error. At the DNA level, this CDR3 is encoded by other sequences in the same sample as well. The chain carries TRBV2 and TRBJ2-1, with D unresolved. CDR3 length: 14 amino acids. The V end lost 8 bases, the J end lost 0 bases, and 11 bases lay between the germline ends. CDR1 and CDR2 from the germline V gene are SNHLY and FYNNEI. CDR3 amino acids: CASVPSYSYNEQFF. CDR3 coding DNA: TGTGCCAGCGTGCCCTCCTACTCCTACAATGAGCAGTTCTTC.

This clone qualifies as medium-sized. This chain connects TRBV5-1 to TRBJ1-3; 10 bases align to TRBD1. V shed 4 bases, J shed 2 bases, and the junction held 6 bases outside the gene matches. Germline lookup yields CDR1 SGHRS and CDR2 YFSETQ. This CDR3 is built from 16 residues. CDR3 DNA sequence: TGCGCCAGCAGCAGTGGCGGGACAGGGGCTGGAAACACCATATATTTT. This translates into CASSSGGTGAGNTIYF.

The chain uses TRBV27 and TRBJ2-7; tentative D call: TRBD1 (6 bases). V was clipped by 4 bases and J by 2 bases, with 12 bases between them. This CDR3 has 14 amino acids. Per the germline V gene, CDR1 is MNHEY and CDR2 is SMNVEV (reference sequence). For the CDR3, the DNA is TGTGCCAGCAGTTATCAGGGGAAAGCCTACGAGCAGTACTTC. The encoded protein is CASSYQGKAYEQYF.

In its sample, this clone was seen a few times. V usage is TRBV7-3 and J usage is TRBJ1-5, with a possible D match to TRBD1 (5 bases). Germline CDR1 reads SGHTA; CDR2 reads FQGTGA. The CDR3 contains 12 residues. Deletions cut 6 bases from V and 6 bases from J, with 9 bases between. Here the CDR3 reads CASRQGGQPQHF. The CDR3 nucleotides read TGTGCCAGCAGGCAGGGCGGTCAGCCCCAGCATTTT.

The chain uses TRBV6-2 or TRBV6-3 and TRBJ2-7; D may be TRBD2 (6 bases). The germline V gene encodes CDR1 MNHEY and CDR2 SVGEGT. Trimming pared 0 bases from V and 3 bases from J, leaving 15 bases between. The CDR3 is made up of 16 amino acids. The CDR3 sequence is CASSYSMRDGDYEQYF. The CDR3 DNA reads TGTGCCAGCAGTTACTCGATGCGGGACGGGGACTACGAGCAGTACTTC.

The chain recombines TRBV7-8 with TRBJ2-7; 10 nucleotides agree with TRBD2. The CDR3 loop spans 16 amino acids. The V gene's germline CDR1 is SGHVS and CDR2 FQNEAQ. Trimming cost V 5 bases and J 2 bases; bases outside gene matches: 9. Here the CDR3 reads CASSPYSGGITYEQYF. Written as DNA, the CDR3 is TGTGCCAGCAGCCCCTATAGCGGGGGGATTACCTACGAGCAGTACTTC.

This rearrangement joins TRBV12-3 or TRBV12-4 to TRBJ2-7, with TRBD1 matching over 9 bases. The CDR3 extends over 14 amino acids. Losses at the gene ends were 10 bases for V and 1 base for J; bases not matched to a gene: 8. In DNA form, the CDR3 reads TGTGCCACACGAACCGGGACAGGGTCCTACGAGCAGTACTTC. Translated, it gives CATRTGTGSYEQYF.

By frequency in the sample, this clone is medium-sized. CDR3 DNA sequence: TGTGCCAGCAGTGAACTAGCGGCCTACAATGAGCAGTTCTTC. Its translation: CASSELAAYNEQFF. V and J are TRBV2 and TRBJ2-1, with TRBD2 matching over 7 bases. The V gene's germline CDR1 is SNHLY and CDR2 FYNNEI. The trim removed 2 bases at V and 2 bases at J, leaving 0 bases unmatched. The CDR3 is made up of 14 amino acids.

The chain carries TRBV12-3 or TRBV12-4 and TRBJ1-1; TRBD1 might be the D (6 bases). The length of the CDR3 is 14 residues. V lost 6 bases and J 2 bases, leaving 13 bases between the germline ends. CDR3 bases: TGTGCCAGCAGCAAGACAGGACCTAACACTGAAGCTTTCTTT. This translates into CASSKTGPNTEAFF.

This clone was seen a few times. V usage is TRBV6-5 and J usage is TRBJ2-5; a weak D match, TRBD1 (6 bases). Germline CDR1 MNHEY, CDR2 SVGAGI. Trimming removed 4 bases at V and 5 bases at J, with 14 bases between. The CDR3 is 14 residues long. CDR3 loop: CASSLYRVGETQYF. In nucleotides, the CDR3 is TGTGCCAGCAGTTTATACAGGGTTGGGGAGACCCAGTACTTC.

In DNA, the CDR3 is TGTGCCACCAGGAGCGGGGTAACGAACACCGGGGAGCTGTTTTTT. Translation gives CATRSGVTNTGELFF. The chain uses TRBV24-1 and TRBJ2-2; 7 bases align to TRBD2. Germline values: CDR1 KGHDR, CDR2 SFDVKD. Trimming cost V 7 bases and J 0 bases; bases outside gene matches: 4. The CDR3 extends over 15 amino acids.

This clone was observed a handful of times. CDR3 sequence reads: CASRAGTDTSGNTIYF. The CDR3 nucleotides read TGTGCCAGCAGGGCGGGGACAGATACCTCTGGAAACACCATATATTTT. V and J are TRBV6-1 and TRBJ1-3; 7 bases match TRBD1. Germline trimming cut 6 bases from V and 0 bases from J; bases unmatched to any gene: 8. The germline V gene encodes CDR1 MNHNS and CDR2 SASEGT. The CDR3 totals 16 residues.

This chain uses TRBV4-1 with TRBJ2-3, with D tentatively TRBD2 (5 bases). V was trimmed by 4 bases and J by 1 base, leaving 12 bases between them. The CDR3 spans 15 residues. CDR1 is MGHRA, CDR2 YSYEKL, per germline. This CDR3 reads CASSPSPAGTDTQYF. CDR3 sequence (DNA): TGCGCCAGCAGCCCTTCGCCAGCGGGCACAGATACGCAGTATTTT.

This clone has only a few counts. V usage is TRBV6-5 and J usage is TRBJ1-2, with D perhaps TRBD1 (6 bases). From germline, CDR1 is MNHEY and CDR2 SVGAGI. The V and J ends lost 2 bases and 2 bases respectively, with 6 bases between them. This CDR3 spans 13 amino acids. The DNA for the CDR3 is TGTGCCAGCAGTTACGGGGGCAACTATGGCTACACCTTC. This codes for CASSYGGNYGYTF.

This clone was counted a few times. The J gene is TRBJ2-7, the V gene TRBV20-1; 7 nucleotides match TRBD2. This CDR3 is built from 14 residues. Germline loops: CDR1 DFQATT, CDR2 SNEGSKA (reference sequence). Germline trimming cut 0 bases from V and 5 bases from J; bases unmatched to any gene: 7. The CDR3 spells CSARDGAGKNEQYF. In nucleotides, the CDR3 is TGCAGTGCTAGAGATGGAGCGGGAAAGAACGAGCAGTACTTC.

This chain joins TRBV9 and TRBJ1-5; tentative D call: TRBD1 (5 bases). Trimming cost V 4 bases and J 6 bases, with 17 bases left between them. The germline V gene has CDR1 SGDLS and CDR2 YYNGEE. The CDR3 covers 15 residues. The CDR3 loop is CASSPGRTSGQPQHF. For the CDR3, the DNA is TGTGCCAGCAGCCCGGGACGCACTTCGGGTCAGCCCCAGCATTTT.

The rearrangement uses TRBV11-2 and TRBJ2-7; 8 positions agree with TRBD1. There are 14 residues in the CDR3. Trimming at V came to 1 base and at J to 4 bases, leaving 3 bases not matched to a gene. Looked up from germline, CDR1 is SGHAT and CDR2 is FQNNGV. The CDR3 region has the DNA TGTGCCAGCAGCTTAGGCCAGGGGGCATACGAGCAGTACTTC. It is translated as CASSLGQGAYEQYF. The full variable domain, its missing parts supplied by reference TRBV11-2 and TRBJ2-7, is EAGVAQSPRYKIIEKRQSVAFWCNPISGHATLYWYQQILGQGPKLLIQFQNNGVVDDSQLPKDRFSAERLKGVDSTLKIQPAKLEDSAVYLCASSLGQGAYEQYFGPGTRLTVT.

Comments on this clone: One end of the junction varies from germline; a read error may be responsible. This chain connects TRBV6-1 to TRBJ2-1; D is possibly TRBD2 (5 bases). Gene TRBJ2-7 matches the end of the DNA better, so the J call may be wrong. CDR3 length: 14 amino acids. Germline CDR1 reads MNHNS; CDR2 reads SASEGT. Here the CDR3 DNA reads TGTGCCAGCAATGAAACCGAGAGGGTCCATGAGCAGTACTTC. It codes for CASNETERVHEQYF.

The CDR3: CASSSYTEAFF. The CDR3 DNA sequence: TGTGCCAGCAGTTCATACACTGAAGCTTTCTTT. The chain couples TRBV6-4 to TRBJ1-1; D gene ambiguous. The germline gives CDR1 MRHNA, CDR2 SNTAGT. The CDR3 is made up of 11 amino acids. Trimming removed 5 bases from V and 3 bases from J, with 4 bases in between.

This clone was seen a few times. This chain joins TRBV7-3 and TRBJ2-7; no firm D call. The CDR3 spans 13 residues. V lost 0 bases and J 1 base, leaving 4 bases between the germline ends. The germline V gene has CDR1 SGHTA and CDR2 FQGTGA. The CDR3 nucleotides read TGTGCCAGCAGCTTAACGCCGTCCTACGAGCAGTACTTC. Encoded protein: CASSLTPSYEQYF.